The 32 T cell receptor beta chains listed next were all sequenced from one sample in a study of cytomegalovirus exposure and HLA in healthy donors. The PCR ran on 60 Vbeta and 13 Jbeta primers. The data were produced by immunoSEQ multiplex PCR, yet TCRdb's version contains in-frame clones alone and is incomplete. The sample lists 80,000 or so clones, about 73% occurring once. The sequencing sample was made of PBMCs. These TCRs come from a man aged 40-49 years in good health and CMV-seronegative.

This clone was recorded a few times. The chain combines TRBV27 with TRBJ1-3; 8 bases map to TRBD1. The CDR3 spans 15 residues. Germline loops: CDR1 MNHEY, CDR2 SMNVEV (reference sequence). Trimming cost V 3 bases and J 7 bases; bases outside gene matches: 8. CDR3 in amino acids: CASSFLPHRGNTIYF. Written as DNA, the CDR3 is TGTGCCAGCAGTTTTCTGCCCCACAGGGGGAACACCATATATTTT.

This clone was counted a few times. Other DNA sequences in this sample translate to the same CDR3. In nucleotides, the CDR3 is TGTGCCAGCAGCTTAGACGGGAGAAGGAACGAGCAGTACTTC. It encodes CASSLDGRRNEQYF. The chain is built from TRBV7-9 and TRBJ2-7; perhaps TRBD2 as D (6 bases). The CDR3 has 14 residues. Looked up from germline, CDR1 is SEHNR and CDR2 is FQNEAQ (reference sequence). Trimming shortened V by 1 base and J by 5 bases, and 12 bases separated the two germline ends. The complete variable domain, with remaining parts taken from reference TRBV7-9 and TRBJ2-7, reads DTGVSQNPRHKITKRGQNVTFRCDPISEHNRLYWYRQTLGQGPEFLTYFQNEAQLEKSRLLSDRFSAERPKGSFSTLEIQRTEQGDSAMYLCASSLDGRRNEQYFGPGTRLTVT.

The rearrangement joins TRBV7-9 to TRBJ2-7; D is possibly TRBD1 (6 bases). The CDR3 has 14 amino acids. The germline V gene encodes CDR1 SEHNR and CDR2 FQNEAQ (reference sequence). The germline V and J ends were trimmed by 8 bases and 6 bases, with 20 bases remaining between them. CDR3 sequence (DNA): TGTGCCAGCTCGCTTGACAGGTCCTATGTCGAGCAGTACTTC. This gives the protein CASSLDRSYVEQYF.

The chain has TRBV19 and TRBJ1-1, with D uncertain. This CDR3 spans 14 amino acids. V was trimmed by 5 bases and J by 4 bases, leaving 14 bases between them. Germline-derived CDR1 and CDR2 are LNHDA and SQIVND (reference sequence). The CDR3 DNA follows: TGTGCCAGTAGTGCCAATGGAGGCAGCACTGAAGCTTTCTTT. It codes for CASSANGGSTEAFF.

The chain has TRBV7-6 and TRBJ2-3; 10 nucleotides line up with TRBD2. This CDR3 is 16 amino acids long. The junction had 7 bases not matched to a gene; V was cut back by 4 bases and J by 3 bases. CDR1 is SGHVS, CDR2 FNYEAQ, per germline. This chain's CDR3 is CASSSVAGGRTDTQYF. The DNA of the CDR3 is TGTGCCAGCAGCTCGGTAGCGGGAGGTCGTACAGATACGCAGTATTTT.

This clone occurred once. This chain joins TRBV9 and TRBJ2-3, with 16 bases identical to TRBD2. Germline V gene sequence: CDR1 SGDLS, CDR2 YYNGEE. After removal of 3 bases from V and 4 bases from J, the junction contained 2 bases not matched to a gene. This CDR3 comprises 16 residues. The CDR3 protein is CASSAGTSGRADTQYF. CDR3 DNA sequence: TGTGCCAGCAGCGCCGGGACTAGCGGGAGGGCAGATACGCAGTATTTT.

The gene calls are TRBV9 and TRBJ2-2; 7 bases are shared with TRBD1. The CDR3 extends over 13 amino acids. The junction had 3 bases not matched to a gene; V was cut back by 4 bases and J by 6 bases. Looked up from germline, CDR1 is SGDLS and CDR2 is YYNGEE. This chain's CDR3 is CASSSGGSGELFF. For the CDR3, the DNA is TGTGCCAGCAGCTCAGGGGGTTCCGGGGAGCTGTTTTTT.

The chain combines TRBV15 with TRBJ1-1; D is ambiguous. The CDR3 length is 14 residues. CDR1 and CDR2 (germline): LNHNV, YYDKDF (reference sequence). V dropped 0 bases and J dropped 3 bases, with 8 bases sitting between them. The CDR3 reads CATSRESQDTEAFF. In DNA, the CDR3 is TGTGCCACCAGCAGAGAAAGTCAGGACACTGAAGCTTTCTTT.

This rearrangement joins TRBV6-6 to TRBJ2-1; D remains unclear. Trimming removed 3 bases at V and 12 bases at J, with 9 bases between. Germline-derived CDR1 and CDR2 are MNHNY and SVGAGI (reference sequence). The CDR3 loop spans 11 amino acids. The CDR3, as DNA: TGTGCCAGCAGTTATACCGGGTCGCAGTTCTTC. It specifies CASSYTGSQFF.

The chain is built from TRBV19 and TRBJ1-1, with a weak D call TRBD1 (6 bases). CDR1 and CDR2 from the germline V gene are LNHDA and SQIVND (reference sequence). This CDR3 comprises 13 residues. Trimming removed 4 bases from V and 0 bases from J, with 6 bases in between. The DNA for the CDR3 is TGTGCCAGTAGTACAGGGGTGAACACTGAAGCTTTCTTT. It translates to CASSTGVNTEAFF.

The CDR3 protein is CASSPLGGRNTEAFF. The DNA of the CDR3 is TGTGCCAGCAGCCCCCTGGGGGGGAGGAACACTGAAGCTTTCTTT. The V gene is TRBV14, the J gene TRBJ1-1; TRBD1 is a possible D gene (5 bases). Trimming shortened V by 4 bases and J by 1 base, and 13 bases separated the two germline ends. In germline, CDR1 is SGHDN, CDR2 FVKESK. The CDR3 loop spans 15 amino acids.

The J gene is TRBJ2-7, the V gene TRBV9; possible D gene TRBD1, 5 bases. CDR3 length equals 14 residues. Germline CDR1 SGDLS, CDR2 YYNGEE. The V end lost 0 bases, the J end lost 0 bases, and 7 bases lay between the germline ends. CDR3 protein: CASSVGQFSYEQYF. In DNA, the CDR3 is TGTGCCAGCAGCGTAGGACAGTTCTCCTACGAGCAGTACTTC. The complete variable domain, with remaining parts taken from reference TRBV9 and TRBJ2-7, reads DSGVTQTPKHLITATGQRVTLRCSPRSGDLSVYWYQQSLDQGLQFLIQYYNGEERAKGNILERFSAQQFPDLHSELNLSSLELGDSALYFCASSVGQFSYEQYFGPGTRLTVT.

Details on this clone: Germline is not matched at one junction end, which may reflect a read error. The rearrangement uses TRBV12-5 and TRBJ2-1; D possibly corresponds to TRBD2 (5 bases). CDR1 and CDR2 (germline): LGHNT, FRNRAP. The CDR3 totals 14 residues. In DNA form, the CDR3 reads TGTGCTAGTGGTTTGGCCTCGGGGATCAATGAGCAGCTCTTC. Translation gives CASGLASGINEQLF. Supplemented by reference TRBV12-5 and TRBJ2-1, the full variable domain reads DARVTQTPRHKVTEMGQEVTMRCQPILGHNTVFWYRQTMMQGLELLAYFRNRAPLDDSGMPKDRFSAEMPDATLATLKIQPSEPRDSAVYFCASGLASGINEQLFGPGTRLTVL.

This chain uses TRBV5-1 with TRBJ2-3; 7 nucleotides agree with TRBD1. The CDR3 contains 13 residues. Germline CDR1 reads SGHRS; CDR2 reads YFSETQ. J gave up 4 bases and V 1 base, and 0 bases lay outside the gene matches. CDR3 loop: CASSLTGADTQYF. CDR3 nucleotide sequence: TGCGCCAGCAGCTTGACAGGGGCAGATACGCAGTATTTT. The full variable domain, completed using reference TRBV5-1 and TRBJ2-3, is KAGVTQTPRYLIKTRGQQVTLSCSPISGHRSVSWYQQTPGQGLQFLFEYFSETQRNKGNFPGRFSGRQFSNSRSEMNVSTLELGDSALYLCASSLTGADTQYFGPGTRLTVL.

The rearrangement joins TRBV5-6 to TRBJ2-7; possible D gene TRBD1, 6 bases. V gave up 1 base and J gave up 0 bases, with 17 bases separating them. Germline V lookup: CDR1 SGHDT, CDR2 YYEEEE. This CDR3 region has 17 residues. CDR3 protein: CASSLYFLGDTSYEQYF. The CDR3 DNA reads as TGTGCCAGCAGCTTGTACTTCTTAGGGGACACCTCCTACGAGCAGTACTTC. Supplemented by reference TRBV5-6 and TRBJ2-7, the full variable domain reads DAGVTQSPTHLIKTRGQQVTLRCSPKSGHDTVSWYQQALGQGPQFIFQYYEEEERQRGNFPDRFSGHQFPNYSSELNVNALLLGDSALYLCASSLYFLGDTSYEQYFGPGTRLTVT.

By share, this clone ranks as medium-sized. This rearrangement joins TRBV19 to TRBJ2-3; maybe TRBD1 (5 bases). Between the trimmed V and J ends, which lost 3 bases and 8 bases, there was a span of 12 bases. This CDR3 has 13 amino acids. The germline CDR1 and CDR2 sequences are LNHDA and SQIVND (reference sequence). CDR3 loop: CASSIPFQGTQYF. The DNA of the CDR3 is TGTGCCAGTAGTATCCCCTTTCAGGGTACGCAGTATTTT.

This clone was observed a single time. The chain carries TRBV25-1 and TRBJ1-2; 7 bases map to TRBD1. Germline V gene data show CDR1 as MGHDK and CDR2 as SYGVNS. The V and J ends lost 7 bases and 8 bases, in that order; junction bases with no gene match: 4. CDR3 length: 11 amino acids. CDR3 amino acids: CASNQGEGYTF. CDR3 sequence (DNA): TGTGCCAGCAACCAGGGGGAGGGCTACACCTTC.

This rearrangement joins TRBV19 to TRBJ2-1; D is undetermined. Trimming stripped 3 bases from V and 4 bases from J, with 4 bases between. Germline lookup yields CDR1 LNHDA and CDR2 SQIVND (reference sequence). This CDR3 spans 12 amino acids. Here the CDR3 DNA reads TGTGCCAGTAGTATGCGATACAATGAGCAGTTCTTC. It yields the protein CASSMRYNEQFF.

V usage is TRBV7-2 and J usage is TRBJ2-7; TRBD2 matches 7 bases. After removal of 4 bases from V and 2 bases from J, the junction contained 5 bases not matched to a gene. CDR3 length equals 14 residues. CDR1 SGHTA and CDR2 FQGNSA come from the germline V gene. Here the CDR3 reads CASSSGTTPYEQYF. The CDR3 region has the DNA TGTGCCAGCAGCTCCGGGACTACCCCCTACGAGCAGTACTTC.

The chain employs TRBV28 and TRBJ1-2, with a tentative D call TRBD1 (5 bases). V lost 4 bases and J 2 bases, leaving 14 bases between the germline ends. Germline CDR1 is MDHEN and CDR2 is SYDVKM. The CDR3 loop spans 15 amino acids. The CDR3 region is CASSSGGGGNYGYTF. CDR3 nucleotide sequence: TGTGCCAGCAGTTCGGGAGGCGGGGGGAACTATGGCTACACCTTC.

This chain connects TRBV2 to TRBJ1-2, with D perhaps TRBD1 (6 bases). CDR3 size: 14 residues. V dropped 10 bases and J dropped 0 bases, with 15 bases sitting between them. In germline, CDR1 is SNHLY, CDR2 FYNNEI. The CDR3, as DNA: TGTGCCACCAAGGGGAGGGGGGCTAACTATGGCTACACCTTC. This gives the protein CATKGRGANYGYTF.

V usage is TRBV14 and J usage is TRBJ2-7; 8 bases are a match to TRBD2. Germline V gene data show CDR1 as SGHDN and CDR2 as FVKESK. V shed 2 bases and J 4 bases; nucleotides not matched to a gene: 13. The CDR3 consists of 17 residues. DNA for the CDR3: TGTGCCAGCAGCCAAAGAGGACTGGCCAGCGGGAGATACGAGCAGTACTTC. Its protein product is CASSQRGLASGRYEQYF.

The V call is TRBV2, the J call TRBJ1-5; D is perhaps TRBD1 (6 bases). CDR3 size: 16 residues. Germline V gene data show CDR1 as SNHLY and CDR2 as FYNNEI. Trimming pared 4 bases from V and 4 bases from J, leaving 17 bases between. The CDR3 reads CASSGGNLRGNQPQHF. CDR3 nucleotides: TGTGCCAGCAGTGGTGGCAACTTAAGGGGGAATCAGCCCCAGCATTTT.

The CDR3 sequence: CATPPFGGCNEKLFF. DNA for the CDR3: TGTGCCACCCCTCCGTTCGGAGGGTGTAATGAAAAACTGTTTTTT. The chain uses TRBV5-5 and TRBJ1-4, with no clear D. The length of the CDR3 is 15 residues. Germline V gene sequence: CDR1 SGHKS, CDR2 YYEKEE (reference sequence). Trimming left V 9 bases short and J 4 bases short, with 19 bases between.

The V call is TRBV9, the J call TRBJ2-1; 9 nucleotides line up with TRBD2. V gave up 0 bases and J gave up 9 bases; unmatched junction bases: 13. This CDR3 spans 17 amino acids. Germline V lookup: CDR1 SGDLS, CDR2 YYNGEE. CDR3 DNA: TGTGCCAGCAGCGTAGATCCAGCGGGAGGCCCCCGGTCTGAGCAGTTCTTC. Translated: CASSVDPAGGPRSEQFF.

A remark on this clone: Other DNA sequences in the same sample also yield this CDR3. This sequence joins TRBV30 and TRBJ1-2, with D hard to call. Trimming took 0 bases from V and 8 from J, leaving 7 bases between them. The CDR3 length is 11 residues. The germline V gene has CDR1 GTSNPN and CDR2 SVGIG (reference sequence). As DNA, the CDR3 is TGTGCCTGGAGTGTACCCGGGGGCTACACCTTC. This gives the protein CAWSVPGGYTF.

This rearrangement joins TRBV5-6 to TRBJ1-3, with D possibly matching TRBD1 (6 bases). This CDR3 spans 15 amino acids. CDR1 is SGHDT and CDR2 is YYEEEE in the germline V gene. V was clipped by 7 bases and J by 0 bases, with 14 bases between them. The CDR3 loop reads CASSRQESSGNTIYF. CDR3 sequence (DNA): TGTGCCAGCTCACGACAGGAAAGCTCTGGAAACACCATATATTTT.

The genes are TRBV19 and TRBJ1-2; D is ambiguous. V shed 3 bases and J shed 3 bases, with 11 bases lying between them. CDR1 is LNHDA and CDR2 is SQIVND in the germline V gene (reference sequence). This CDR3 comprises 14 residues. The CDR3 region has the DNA TGTGCCAGTAGTATTTTGAGGCCCGACTATGGCTACACCTTC. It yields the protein CASSILRPDYGYTF.

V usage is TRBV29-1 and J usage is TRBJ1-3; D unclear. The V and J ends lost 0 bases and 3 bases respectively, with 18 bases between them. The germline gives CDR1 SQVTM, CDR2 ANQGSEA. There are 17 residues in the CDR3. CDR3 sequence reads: CSVEDLWSPTNGNTIYF. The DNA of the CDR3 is TGCAGCGTTGAAGATTTGTGGAGTCCCACTAATGGAAACACCATATATTTT.

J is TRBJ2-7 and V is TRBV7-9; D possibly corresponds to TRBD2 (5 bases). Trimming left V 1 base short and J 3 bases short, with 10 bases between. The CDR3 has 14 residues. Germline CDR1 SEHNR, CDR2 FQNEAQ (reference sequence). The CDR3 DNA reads TGTGCCAGCAGCTTAGAGGGCGGAGGCTACGAGCAGTACTTC. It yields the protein CASSLEGGGYEQYF.

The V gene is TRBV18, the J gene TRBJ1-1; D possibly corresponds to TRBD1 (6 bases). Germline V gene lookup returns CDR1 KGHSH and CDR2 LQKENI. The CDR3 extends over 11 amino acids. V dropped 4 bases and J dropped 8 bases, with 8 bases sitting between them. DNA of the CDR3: TGTGCCAGCTCACAAGGACAGGAAGCTTTCTTT. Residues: CASSQGQEAFF.

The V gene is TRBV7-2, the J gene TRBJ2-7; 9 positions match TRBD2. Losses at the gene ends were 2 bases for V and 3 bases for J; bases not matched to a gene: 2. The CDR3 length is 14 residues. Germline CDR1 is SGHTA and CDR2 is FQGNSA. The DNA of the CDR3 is TGTGCCAGCAGCTTATCTAGCGGGGACTACGAGCAGTACTTC. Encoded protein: CASSLSSGDYEQYF.